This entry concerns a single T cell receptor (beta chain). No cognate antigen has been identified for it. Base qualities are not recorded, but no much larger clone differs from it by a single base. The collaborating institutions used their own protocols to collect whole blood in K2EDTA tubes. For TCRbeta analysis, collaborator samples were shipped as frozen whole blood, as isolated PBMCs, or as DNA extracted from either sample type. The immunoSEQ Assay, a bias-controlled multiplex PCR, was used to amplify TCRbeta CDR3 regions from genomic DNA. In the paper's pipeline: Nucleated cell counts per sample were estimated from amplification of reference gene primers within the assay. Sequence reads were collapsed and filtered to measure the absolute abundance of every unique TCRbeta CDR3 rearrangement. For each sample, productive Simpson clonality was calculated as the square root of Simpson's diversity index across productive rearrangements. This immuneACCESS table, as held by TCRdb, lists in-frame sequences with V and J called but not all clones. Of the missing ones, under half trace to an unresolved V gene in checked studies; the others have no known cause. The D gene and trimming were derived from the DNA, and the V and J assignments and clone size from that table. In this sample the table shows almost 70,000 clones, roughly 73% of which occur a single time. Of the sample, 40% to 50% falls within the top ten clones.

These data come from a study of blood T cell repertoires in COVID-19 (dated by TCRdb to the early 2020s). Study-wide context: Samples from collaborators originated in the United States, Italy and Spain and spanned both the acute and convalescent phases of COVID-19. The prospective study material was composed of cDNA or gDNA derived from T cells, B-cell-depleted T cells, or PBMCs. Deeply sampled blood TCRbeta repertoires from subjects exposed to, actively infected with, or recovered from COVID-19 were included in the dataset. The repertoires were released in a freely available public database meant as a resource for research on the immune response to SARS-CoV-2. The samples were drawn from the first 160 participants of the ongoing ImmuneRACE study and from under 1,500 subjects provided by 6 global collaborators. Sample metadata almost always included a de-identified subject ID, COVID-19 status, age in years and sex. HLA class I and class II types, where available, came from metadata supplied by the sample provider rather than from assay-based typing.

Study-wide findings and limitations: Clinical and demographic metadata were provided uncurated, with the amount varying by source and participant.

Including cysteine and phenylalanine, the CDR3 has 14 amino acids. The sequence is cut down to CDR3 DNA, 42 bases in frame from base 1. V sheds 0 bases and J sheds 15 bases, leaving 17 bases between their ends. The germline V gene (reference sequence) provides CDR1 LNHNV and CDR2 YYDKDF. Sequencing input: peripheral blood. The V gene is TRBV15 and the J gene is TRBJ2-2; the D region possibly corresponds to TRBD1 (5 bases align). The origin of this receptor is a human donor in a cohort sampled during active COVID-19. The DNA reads TGTGCCACCAGCAGAGATCAGGCGGCAGGGAAGGTGTTTTTT. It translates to CATSRDQAAGKVFF.